These T cell receptor beta chains were read from a single sample in a study of OX40 agonist ivuxolimab in advanced cancers. The protocol was immunoSEQ multiplex PCR, while the TCRdb copy is restricted to in-frame clones and leaves out a portion. This table holds approximately 47,000 clones, about 90% found once. This material consisted of CD4+ or CD8+ T cells sorted from blood, taken in a trial of the OX40 agonist ivuxolimab. These receptor sequences come from an adult with an advanced solid tumor such as melanoma, head and neck, liver or kidney cancer. The CDR3 runs from the conserved cysteine through the conserved F or W. The D gene is left open where the match is weak. Size is omitted from some rows. Given values are once, few, many or a class for expanded clones.

>-|TRBJ2-7|TRBV2|-
TGTGCCAGCAGTGGACAGGGCGGGGACGAGCAGTACTTC
CASSGQGGDEQYF
>TRBD2|TRBJ2-3|TRBV6-4|once
TGTGCCAGCAGTGAGGGACTAGCGGGCACAGATACGCAGTATTTT
CASSEGLAGTDTQYF
>-|TRBJ1-2|TRBV7-9|-
TGTGCCAGCACTCCACGACGAGGGCCGGAGGACTATGGCTACACCTTC
CASTPRRGPEDYGYTF
>-|TRBJ1-2|TRBV27|few
TGTGCCAGCAGTTTATTTGACGGACCTAACTATGGCTACACCTTC
CASSLFDGPNYGYTF
>-|TRBJ2-5|TRBV30|-
TGTGCCTGGAGGCAGACCGGCCTAGGAGAGACCCAGTACTTC
CAWRQTGLGETQYF
>-|TRBJ2-7|TRBV13|-
TGTGCCAGCAGCTTGGAACGCTACGAGCAGTACTTC
CASSLERYEQYF
>TRBD2|TRBJ2-7|TRBV27|-
TGTGCCAGCAGCCAACTGCGGGGGGGCTCGTACGAGCAGTACTTC
CASSQLRGGSYEQYF
>-|TRBJ2-3|TRBV27|-
TGTGCCAGCAGTCTTCAACTCTACGGTCCCGATACGCAGTATTTT
CASSLQLYGPDTQYF
>-|TRBJ1-2|TRBV5-8|once
TGTGCCAGCAGCCACCGGGGCCCGGGGAGCTACACCTTC
CASSHRGPGSYTF
>-|TRBJ2-7|TRBV11-1|-
TGTGCCAGCAGCATAGGGGGTCCCGCCTATTACGAGCAGTACTTC
CASSIGGPAYYEQYF
>-|TRBJ1-2|TRBV6-5|-
TGTGCCAGCAGTCCGTCGAGTTATCCTAACTATGGCTACACCTTC
CASSPSSYPNYGYTF
>TRBD2|TRBJ2-7|TRBV7-7|-
TGTGCCAGCAGCCCGGGGCGGACTAGCGGGGTTTCCTACGAGCAGTACTTC
CASSPGRTSGVSYEQYF
>TRBD2|TRBJ2-3|TRBV7-7|-
TGTGCTAGCAGCTTATCGACTAGCGATTTTACAGATACGCAGTATTTT
CASSLSTSDFTDTQYF
>-|TRBJ1-6|TRBV19|-
TGTGCCAGTAGTGTTACAGGAGACACCTATAATTCACCCCTCCACTTT
CASSVTGDTYNSPLHF
>-|TRBJ2-7|TRBV28|-
TGTGCCAGCAGTTTAGGACCGCAGGAGCAGTACTTC
CASSLGPQEQYF
>-|TRBJ2-7|TRBV19|few
TGTGCCAGTAGTAGCGCCTACGAGCAGTACTTC
CASSSAYEQYF
>TRBD1|TRBJ2-5|TRBV7-9|-
TGTGCCAGCAGCTTACTAATAGACAGGGTCGAAGAGACCCAGTACTTC
CASSLLIDRVEETQYF
>-|TRBJ1-2|TRBV5-1|-
TGCGCCAGCACCCTGGACAGCTATGGCTACACCTTC
CASTLDSYGYTF
>-|TRBJ2-5|TRBV4-2|-
TGTGCCAGCAGCCAGGAGGCTTTTGGGGGGCACCAAGAGACCCAGTACTTC
CASSQEAFGGHQETQYF
>-|TRBJ2-7|TRBV9|-
TGTGCCAGCAGCGTGAACGAGCAGTACTTC
CASSVNEQYF
>-|TRBJ1-4|TRBV6-1|-
TGTGCCAGCAGTGAAGCTAAGTCCAGAGGGGGTGAAAAACTGTTTTTT
CASSEAKSRGGEKLFF
>-|TRBJ2-3|TRBV9|-
TGTGCCAGCAGCGTAGGCCAGCTCCATCCGGGGTATTTT
CASSVGQLHPGYF
>TRBD2|TRBJ2-1|TRBV19|-
TGTGCCAGTAGTATGATTGCGGGGGGGCCGAATGAGCAGTTCTTC
CASSMIAGGPNEQFF
>-|TRBJ2-5|TRBV13|-
TGTGCCAGCAGCTTATCCGGGTTGGAGACCCAGTACTTC
CASSLSGLETQYF
>TRBD1|TRBJ1-5|TRBV6-5|-
TGTGCCAGCAGCAGGACAGGGAGCAATCAGCCCCAGCATTTT
CASSRTGSNQPQHF
>-|TRBJ2-3|TRBV6-5|few
TGTGCCAGCACCTCGGGGGTAGCAGATACGCAGTATTTT
CASTSGVADTQYF
>-|TRBJ1-6|TRBV4-1|-
TGCGCCAGCAGCCAAGTTTGGGAAAAATCACCCCTCCACTTT
CASSQVWEKSPLHF